This TCR beta chain was obtained from a study of response to subunit inactivated influenza vaccine. About this clonotype itself: What it binds is not known.

TCRdb itself ran the RT-PCR reads through MiXCR, one entry per CDR3 protein. Here the sample spans around 480,000 distinct CDR3 sequences, roughly 9.8% being singletons. Study-level results: Researchers suggested that each seasonal influenza vaccination recruits few new T cells.

The germline CDR1 and CDR2 sequences are KGHSH and LQKENI. The CDR3 has 13 residues. Deletions cut 3 bases from V and 6 bases from J, with 12 bases between. The TCR sequence derives from a man aged 50 to 60 who received an inactivated influenza vaccine. V gene TRBV18 combines with J gene TRBJ2-7, with unresolved D. Sample: PBMCs from blood, taken about 40 days after vaccination. The CDR3 sequence is CASSPFSKSEQYF. CDR3 DNA sequence: TGTGCCAGCTCACCGTTTTCTAAGAGCGAGCAGTACTTC.